A single T cell receptor (beta chain) is shown here with its context. Cohort 3 donors were reported recovered after two negative PCRs, clearance, or symptom resolution. This sample was included in a study of blood T cell repertoires in COVID-19. Study processing details: Reference gene primer amplification in the assay estimated nucleated cell counts. The method was immunoSEQ multiplex PCR; TCRdb's version includes in-frame clones alone and lacks a portion of them. D and trimming come from the DNA, and the V and J calls and clone size come from that table. This sample has roughly 160,000 clones; roughly 87% occur once, and the top ten carry 7%. Sequenced sample: PBMCs or T cells enriched from blood (not recorded which). This clonotype originated in a woman aged 50 to 60 who had recovered from COVID-19.

The CDR3 DNA sequence: TGTGCCTGGAGTCTAGCGGGAGGCAATGAGCAGTTCTTC. This translates into CAWSLAGGNEQFF. V is TRBV30 and J is TRBJ2-1; 11 nucleotides match TRBD2. The CDR3 runs 13 residues. The V and J ends lost 2 bases and 6 bases, in that order; junction bases with no gene match: 0. Germline CDR1 and CDR2: GTSNPN and SVGIG (reference sequence).